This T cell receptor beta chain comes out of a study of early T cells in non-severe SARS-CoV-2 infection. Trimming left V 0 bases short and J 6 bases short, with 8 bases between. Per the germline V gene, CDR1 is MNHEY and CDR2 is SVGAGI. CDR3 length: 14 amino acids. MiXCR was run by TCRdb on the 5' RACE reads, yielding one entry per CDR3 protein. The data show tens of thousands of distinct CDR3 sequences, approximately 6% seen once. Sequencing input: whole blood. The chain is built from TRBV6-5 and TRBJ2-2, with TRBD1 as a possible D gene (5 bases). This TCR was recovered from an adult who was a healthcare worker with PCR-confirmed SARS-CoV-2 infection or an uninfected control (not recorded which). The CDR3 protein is CASSYSGRAGELFF. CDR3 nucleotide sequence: TGTGCCAGCAGTTACTCAGGCAGGGCCGGGGAGCTGTTTTTT.